This T cell receptor beta chain was observed in a study of CD4 T cells in relation to SARS-CoV-2 and coronaviruses. Only one count was recorded for this clone. Its antigen is as yet unknown. The CDR3 has 13 amino acids. CDR1 MDHEN and CDR2 SYDVKM come from the germline V gene. The V end was cut by 10 bases, the J end by 2 bases, with 15 bases between. CEF-cultured naive and memory CD4+ T cell DNA got survey-level sequencing. Libraries were prepared by immunoSEQ multiplex PCR; TCRdb keeps only in-frame clonotypes and omits some of them. The sample has about 37,000 clones; under 90% are singletons. Material: naive CD4+ T cells from PBMCs, cultured in vitro. Specified subset: naive CD4+ T cells isolated by negative enrichment. This chain uses TRBV28 with TRBJ2-7, with D possibly matching TRBD2 (5 bases). The source of this sequence is an adult with COVID-19. The CDR3 reads CATFGGGAYEQYF. CDR3 sequence (DNA): TGTGCCACCTTCGGAGGCGGTGCCTACGAGCAGTACTTC.